This TCR beta chain originates from a study of blood T cell repertoires in COVID-19. Per the original methods: Reference gene primer amplification gave estimated nucleated cell counts. The data were produced by immunoSEQ multiplex PCR, yet TCRdb's version contains in-frame clones alone and is incomplete. V, J and clone size are taken as reported in that table, and D and trimming were inferred from the DNA itself. Of about 300,000 clones in the sample, roughly 89% were seen once. There are 14 residues in the CDR3. Trimming cost V 5 bases and J 12 bases, with 20 bases left between them. Germline V gene sequence: CDR1 MDHEN, CDR2 SYDVKM.

The origin of this receptor is a woman in her twenties or thirties with COVID-19, enrolled during active disease. The sequenced sample consisted of peripheral blood. V gene TRBV28 combines with J gene TRBJ2-1, with D possibly TRBD1 on 5 matching bases. CDR3 sequence reads: CASSRPIQPGWQFF. CDR3 sequence (DNA): TGTGCCAGCAGTAGACCCATTCAACCAGGGTGGCAGTTCTTC.